This entry describes one T cell receptor (beta chain). Its antigen is unidentified. Germline assignment: CDR1 DFQATT and CDR2 SNEGSKA (reference sequence). This CDR3 has 11 residues. This sample was taken from a study of identical twins. TCRdb re-called the 5' RACE reads through MiXCR, storing one row per CDR3 protein. Of about 1.7 million distinct CDR3 sequences in the sample, around 29% were seen once. Findings and limits, study-wide: Insertion counts were lower in abundant cord blood beta clonotypes, a trend that memory repertoires did not show.

This chain joins TRBV20-1 and TRBJ1-5; 7 bases are shared with TRBD1. The sequence was collected from a newborn girl in good health. Sequencing was performed on cord blood. CDR3 in DNA: TGCAGCGTTGACAGGGCTCAGCCCCAGCATTTT. As protein: CSVDRAQPQHF.